The source of this T cell receptor (beta chain) is a study of shared clonotypes between healthy human individuals. With respect to this clone: No antigen is known for it.

The assay was immunoSEQ multiplex PCR, and TCRdb's table has in-frame clones only and misses some. Of about 1.1 million clones listed, 75% to 85% are singletons. Findings and caveats of the study: Only blood was sampled, and tissue TCR repertoires likely differ from blood ones. Donor clonotype sharing was expected to depend on sequencing depth.

Trimming cost V 3 bases and J 3 bases, with 9 bases left between them. The germline CDR1 and CDR2 sequences are MDHEN and SYDVKM. The CDR3 loop spans 14 amino acids. The chain carries TRBV28 and TRBJ1-5, with a weak D call TRBD1 (5 bases). Specimen: memory CD4+ T cells from PBMCs. The subset is: CD45RA-negative fraction. The receptor was derived from a man younger than 35 in good health. Some clones in this sample may be carry-over from other donors' samples. The CDR3 loop is CASSFSRANQPQHF. The CDR3 DNA follows: TGTGCCAGCAGTTTCTCCAGGGCCAATCAGCCCCAGCATTTT.